Each of the 9 T cell receptor beta chains below was sequenced from the same sample in a study of CD8+CD57+ T cells in acquired aplastic anemia. The template used for profiling TCR beta VDJ and CDR3 was genomic DNA. A single record per CDR3 protein comes from TCRdb applying MiXCR to the reads. Here the sample spans approximately 220,000 distinct CDR3 sequences, about half being singletons. Patients picked for sequencing had shown CD8+CD57+ cell expansion detected by flow cytometry. The source material was sorted CD4+, CD8+, or CD8+CD57+ T cells (not recorded which) from PBMCs. The source of these receptors is a human donor with aplastic anemia.

The sample holds a few counts of this clonotype. The chain carries TRBV6-5 and TRBJ2-1; 8 nucleotides align to TRBD2. The CDR3 is 16 amino acids. The junction had 5 bases not matched to a gene; V was cut back by 2 bases and J by 2 bases. Per the germline V gene, CDR1 is MNHEY and CDR2 is SVGAGI. In nucleotides, the CDR3 is TGTGCCAGCAGTTACGGTAGCGGGGTGGCCTACAATGAGCAGTTCTTC. Amino acids: CASSYGSGVAYNEQFF.

In its sample, this clonotype was seen many times. This rearrangement joins TRBV5-6 to TRBJ2-2, with no clear D. Trimming took off 3 bases at V and 4 bases at J, with 13 bases between the two ends. The CDR3 consists of 15 residues. Germline loops: CDR1 SGHDT, CDR2 YYEEEE. The CDR3 DNA is TGTGCCAGCAGCTCAGATCATCATACCACCGGGGAGCTGTTTTTT. Translated: CASSSDHHTTGELFF.

Turning to this clonotype: Because the CDR3's place on the DNA is in doubt, the DNA is left out and the CDR3 is given as listed by TCRdb. The chain joins TRBV6-1 to TRBJ1-2; the DNA was not used to check the table's D call, TRBD1. Germline lookup yields CDR1 MNHNS and CDR2 SASEGT. The CDR3 is made up of 14 amino acids, end residues included. CDR3 in amino acids: CASSDTGRWGTGSF.

This clonotype was recorded once. The CDR3 spells CASIETSLPYNEQFF. Written as DNA, the CDR3 is TGTGCCAGCATTGAGACGAGTCTTCCCTACAATGAGCAGTTCTTC. The chain couples TRBV14 to TRBJ2-1; D is unclear. This CDR3 region has 15 residues. The V and J ends lost 7 bases and 2 bases respectively, with 15 bases between them. The germline V gene encodes CDR1 SGHDN and CDR2 FVKESK.

The J gene is TRBJ1-4, the V gene TRBV19; perhaps TRBD1 as D (5 bases). The CDR3 consists of 14 residues. Trimming stripped 3 bases from V and 7 bases from J, with 12 bases between. Germline assignment: CDR1 LNHDA and CDR2 SQIVND (reference sequence). CDR3 in amino acids: CASSIRDWGEKLFF. In nucleotides, the CDR3 is TGTGCCAGTAGTATCCGGGACTGGGGTGAAAAACTGTTTTTT.

The V gene is TRBV6-6, the J gene TRBJ1-1, with a possible D match to TRBD1 (5 bases). Trimming removed 6 bases at V and 4 bases at J, with 15 bases between. The CDR3 extends over 14 amino acids. The germline V gene encodes CDR1 MNHNY and CDR2 SVGAGI (reference sequence). The CDR3 reads CASSTGGRSTEAFF. CDR3 nucleotide sequence: TGTGCCAGCAGCACCGGGGGTCGGAGCACTGAAGCTTTCTTT.

This clonotype appeared many times. V gene TRBV5-1 combines with J gene TRBJ1-3; no firm D call. The V gene's germline CDR1 is SGHRS and CDR2 YFSETQ. The CDR3 is 15 amino acids. The ends were cut back, 0 bases at V and 2 bases at J, with 9 bases in the middle. CDR3: CASSLAFLPGNTIYF. Here the CDR3 DNA reads TGCGCCAGCAGCTTGGCTTTCCTTCCTGGAAACACCATATATTTT.

CDR3 sequence (DNA): TGTGCCAGTAGAAGGGCCTTCACAGATACGCAGTATTTT. This encodes CASRRAFTDTQYF. This chain links TRBV19 with TRBJ2-3; D unresolved. The V gene lost 6 bases and the J gene lost 2 bases, with 9 bases spanning the gap. The CDR3 has 13 amino acids. Germline loops: CDR1 LNHDA, CDR2 SQIVND (reference sequence).

The rearrangement joins TRBV20-1 to TRBJ1-1, with a possible D match to TRBD1 (5 bases). Germline-derived CDR1 and CDR2 are DFQATT and SNEGSKA (reference sequence). This CDR3 contains 10 residues. V was shortened by 7 bases and J by 7 bases, with 10 bases between the two germline ends. CDR3 bases: TGCAGTGGGAGGGGCAGTGAAGCTTTCTTT. Protein product: CSGRGSEAFF.